This TCR beta chain comes out of a study of beta chain features in type 1 diabetes. Sequencing targeted expressed TCRB transcripts, as all isolated RNA had been reverse transcribed. Sequencing used immunoSEQ multiplex PCR; TCRdb keeps in-frame clones, though not all of them. Of under 450,000 clones listed, roughly 16% were seen once; the top ten hold about 0.019%. CDR3 size: 16 residues. Germline V gene data show CDR1 as LNHDA and CDR2 as SQIVND (reference sequence). Trimming removed 6 bases from V and 6 bases from J; junction bases left unmatched: 12. Sequencing input: naive CD4+ T cells from blood. The clonotype originates from a woman aged 18-29 years in good health. The V and J genes are TRBV19 and TRBJ2-1; 9 nucleotides line up with TRBD2. The CDR3 spells CASRVVAGVISNEQFF. DNA for the CDR3: TGTGCCAGTAGGGTTGTAGCGGGAGTAATAAGCAATGAGCAGTTCTTC.